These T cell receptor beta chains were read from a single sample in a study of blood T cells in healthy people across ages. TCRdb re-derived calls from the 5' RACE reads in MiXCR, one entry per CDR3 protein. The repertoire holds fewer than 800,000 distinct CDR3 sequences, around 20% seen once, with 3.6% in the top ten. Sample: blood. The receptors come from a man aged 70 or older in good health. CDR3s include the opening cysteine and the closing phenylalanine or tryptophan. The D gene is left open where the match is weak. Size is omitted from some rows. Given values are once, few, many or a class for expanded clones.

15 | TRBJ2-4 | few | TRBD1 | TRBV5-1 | CASSNDRGDRNIQYF | TGCGCCAGCAGTAATGACAGGGGGGATAGAAACATTCAGTACTTC
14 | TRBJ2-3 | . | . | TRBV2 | CASSEGLLTDTQYF | TGTGCCAGCAGCGAGGGACTTCTCACAGATACGCAGTATTTT
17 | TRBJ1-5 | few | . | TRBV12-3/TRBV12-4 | CASSLAKAVFSNQPQHF | TGTGCCAGCAGTTTAGCAAAGGCCGTCTTTAGCAATCAGCCCCAGCATTTT
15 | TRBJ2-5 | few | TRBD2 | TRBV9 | CASSVNSGSQETQYF | TGTGCCAGCAGCGTAAATAGCGGGAGTCAGGAGACCCAGTACTTC
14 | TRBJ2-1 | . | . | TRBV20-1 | CSAVGSGSYNEQFF | TGCAGTGCTGTTGGTTCGGGGTCCTACAATGAGCAGTTCTTC
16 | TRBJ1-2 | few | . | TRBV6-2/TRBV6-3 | CASSYSSYAYIYGYTF | TGTGCCAGCAGTTACTCGTCCTATGCCTACATCTATGGCTACACCTTC
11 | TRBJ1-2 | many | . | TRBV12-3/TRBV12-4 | CASSLGYGYTF | TGTGCCAGCAGTCTCGGCTATGGCTACACCTTC
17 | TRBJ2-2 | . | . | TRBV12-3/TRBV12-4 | CASRPTTGRGSTGELFF | TGTGCCAGCAGACCCACGACAGGGAGGGGGAGCACCGGGGAGCTGTTTTTT
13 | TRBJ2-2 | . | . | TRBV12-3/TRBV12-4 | CASRGMDTGELFF | TGTGCCAGCAGGGGGATGGACACCGGGGAGCTGTTTTTT
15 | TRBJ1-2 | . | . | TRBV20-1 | CSARVSGGPRYGYTF | TGCAGTGCCCGAGTTTCCGGGGGCCCGAGATATGGCTACACCTTC
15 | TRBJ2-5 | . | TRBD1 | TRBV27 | CASSGGTGVGETQYF | TGTGCCAGCAGTGGTGGGACAGGGGTAGGAGAGACCCAGTACTTC
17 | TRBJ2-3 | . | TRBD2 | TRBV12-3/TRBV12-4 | CASRGLLAGGYTDTQYF | TGTGCCAGCAGGGGACTACTAGCGGGGGGATACACAGATACGCAGTATTTT
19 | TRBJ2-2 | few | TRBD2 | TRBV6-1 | CASSPLTSGSPKNTGELFF | TGTGCCAGCAGTCCCCTTACTAGCGGGAGCCCGAAGAACACCGGGGAGCTGTTTTTT
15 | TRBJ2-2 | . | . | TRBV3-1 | CASSQDGQVSGELFF | TGTGCCAGCAGCCAAGACGGGCAGGTATCCGGGGAGCTGTTTTTT
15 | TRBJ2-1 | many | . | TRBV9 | CASSVGRETYNEQFF | TGTGCCAGCAGCGTAGGGAGAGAGACCTACAATGAGCAGTTCTTC
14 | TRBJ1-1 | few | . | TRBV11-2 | CASSSLQGNTEAFF | TGTGCCAGCAGCTCGCTTCAGGGGAACACTGAAGCTTTCTTT
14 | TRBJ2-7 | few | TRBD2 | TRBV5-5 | CASSRIGGFYEQYF | TGTGCCAGCAGCCGGATCGGGGGGTTCTACGAGCAGTACTTC
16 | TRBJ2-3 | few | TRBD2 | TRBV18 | CASSPPGLAGADTQYF | TGTGCCAGCTCACCACCCGGACTAGCGGGAGCAGATACGCAGTATTTT
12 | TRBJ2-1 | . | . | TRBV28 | CASSFGRSEQFF | TGTGCCAGCAGTTTTGGGCGGAGCGAGCAGTTCTTC
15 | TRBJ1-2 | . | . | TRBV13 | CASSSTGPANYGYTF | TGTGCCAGCAGCTCGACGGGACCTGCTAACTATGGCTACACCTTC
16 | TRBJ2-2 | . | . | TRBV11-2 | CASSHGQRVNTGELFF | TGTGCCAGCAGCCACGGGCAGAGGGTAAACACCGGGGAGCTGTTTTTT
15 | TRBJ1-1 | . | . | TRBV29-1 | CSVRGLTGSNTEAFF | TGCAGCGTGCGTGGTTTGACGGGCTCGAACACTGAAGCTTTCTTT